Following are 22 T cell receptor beta chains from one sample sequenced in a study of blood T cell repertoires in COVID-19. This table comes from immunoSEQ multiplex PCR, and its TCRdb copy is limited to in-frame clones, with some not included. The sample contains 100,000 to 150,000 clones, about four fifths of which appear only once. The sample consisted of peripheral blood. These receptor sequences come from a man aged 25 to 40 with COVID-19, enrolled during active disease.

The gene calls are TRBV11-3 and TRBJ1-1; maybe TRBD1 (6 bases). The germline V gene encodes CDR1 SGHNT and CDR2 YENEEA. V lost 0 bases and J 1 base, leaving 12 bases between the germline ends. The CDR3 has 16 amino acids. CDR3 nucleotide sequence: TGTGCCAGCAGCTTAGAATCAGGGGTTAAGAACACTGAAGCTTTCTTT. Translating it yields CASSLESGVKNTEAFF.

V and J are TRBV24-1 and TRBJ2-1; TRBD2 is a possible D gene (5 bases). This CDR3 spans 15 amino acids. Trimming shortened V by 3 bases and J by 3 bases, and 11 bases separated the two germline ends. The V gene's germline CDR1 is KGHDR and CDR2 SFDVKD. This chain's CDR3 is CATSDQKRDYNEQFF. The CDR3 coding sequence is TGTGCCACCAGTGATCAGAAGAGGGACTACAATGAGCAGTTCTTC.

The rearrangement uses TRBV7-2 and TRBJ2-7; 8 bases align to TRBD2. With 9 bases clipped from V and 3 bases from J, the junction kept 4 bases outside the gene matches. The V gene's germline CDR1 is SGHTA and CDR2 FQGNSA. There are 12 residues in the CDR3. The CDR3 reads CASTGGGYEQYF. For the CDR3, the DNA is TGTGCCAGTACCGGGGGGGGCTACGAGCAGTACTTC.

The CDR3 nucleotides read TGCGCCAGCAGCCAAGGTACCGGGACAGGGACCTACGAGCAGTACTTC. It is translated as CASSQGTGTGTYEQYF. V usage is TRBV4-3 and J usage is TRBJ2-7; 9 positions agree with TRBD1. The CDR3 extends over 16 amino acids. CDR1 is LGHNA, CDR2 YSLEER, per germline. After removal of 1 base from V and 2 bases from J, the junction contained 6 bases not matched to a gene.

This clone was recorded only once. The chain uses TRBV28 and TRBJ1-4; 7 bases agree with TRBD1. With 3 bases clipped from V and 8 bases from J, the junction kept 6 bases outside the gene matches. The CDR3 extends over 14 amino acids. The germline V gene encodes CDR1 MDHEN and CDR2 SYDVKM. The CDR3 loop reads CASSFLRGREKLFF. CDR3 sequence (DNA): TGTGCCAGCAGTTTTTTGAGGGGGCGCGAAAAACTGTTTTTT.

The V call is TRBV9, the J call TRBJ2-3; 8 bases align to TRBD1. Trimming took 2 bases from V and 5 from J; bases not matched to a gene: 7. Germline loops: CDR1 SGDLS, CDR2 YYNGEE. The CDR3 is made up of 15 amino acids. CDR3 sequence: CASSVEQGVKDTQYF. DNA for the CDR3: TGTGCCAGCAGCGTGGAACAGGGGGTCAAAGATACGCAGTATTTT.

CDR3 in amino acids: CASSHDSDSNQPQHF. CDR3 sequence (DNA): TGCGCCAGCAGCCACGACAGTGATAGCAATCAGCCCCAGCATTTT. The chain has TRBV4-3 and TRBJ1-5; D might be TRBD1 (5 bases). The CDR3 loop spans 15 amino acids. Germline V gene data show CDR1 as LGHNA and CDR2 as YSLEER. Trimming left V 3 bases short and J 0 bases short, with 9 bases between.

The chain links TRBV24-1 to TRBJ1-2; no reliable D call. Germline loops: CDR1 KGHDR, CDR2 SFDVKD. The CDR3 is made up of 12 amino acids. Trimming cost V 3 bases and J 4 bases, with 5 bases left between them. Here the CDR3 DNA reads TGTGCCACCAGTGATATCGGCTATGGCTACACCTTC. Protein sequence: CATSDIGYGYTF.

This clone was seen just once. The V call is TRBV7-2, the J call TRBJ2-3; TRBD2 agrees at 15 bases. Germline V gene data show CDR1 as SGHTA and CDR2 as FQGNSA. V gave up 2 bases and J gave up 1 base; unmatched junction bases: 7. The CDR3 has 19 amino acids. CDR3 residues: CASSLHPRTSGGGTDTQYF. The CDR3 region has the DNA TGTGCCAGCAGCTTACATCCCCGGACTAGCGGGGGGGGCACAGATACGCAGTATTTT.

V gene TRBV7-9 combines with J gene TRBJ1-2; TRBD1 matches at 7 bases. After removal of 2 bases from V and 3 bases from J, the junction contained 3 bases not matched to a gene. The CDR3 covers 14 residues. CDR1 is SEHNR and CDR2 is FQNEAQ in the germline V gene (reference sequence). The CDR3 region has the DNA TGTGCCAGCAGCTTAAACAGGGGTGACTATGGCTACACCTTC. Amino acid sequence: CASSLNRGDYGYTF.

This clone was recorded a few times. The chain recombines TRBV5-4 with TRBJ2-1, with 8 bases matching TRBD2. Trimming cost V 1 base and J 5 bases; bases outside gene matches: 2. Germline V gene lookup returns CDR1 SGHNT and CDR2 YYREEE (reference sequence). CDR3 size: 14 residues. The DNA of the CDR3 is TGTGCCAGCAGCTTGCTAGCGGGCCACAATGAGCAGTTCTTC. Its translation: CASSLLAGHNEQFF. The variable domain in full, completed from reference TRBV5-4 and TRBJ2-1, reads ETGVTQSPTHLIKTRGQQVTLRCSSQSGHNTVSWYQQALGQGPQFIFQYYREEENGRGNFPPRFSGLQFPNYSSELNVNALELDDSALYLCASSLLAGHNEQFFGPGTRLTVL.

The V call is TRBV9, the J call TRBJ2-1; TRBD2 agrees at 7 bases. V was pared by 0 bases and J by 8 bases, with 11 bases of the junction left unmatched. CDR1 and CDR2 (germline): SGDLS, YYNGEE. The CDR3 contains 16 residues. The CDR3 loop is CASSVGGRVLGDEQFF. The CDR3 coding sequence is TGTGCCAGCAGCGTAGGTGGGAGGGTTTTGGGGGATGAGCAGTTCTTC.

The V call is TRBV19, the J call TRBJ2-7; possible D gene TRBD2, 6 bases. This CDR3 is 14 amino acids long. V gave up 8 bases and J gave up 1 base, with 15 bases separating them. Per germline, CDR1 LNHDA and CDR2 SQIVND (reference sequence). The CDR3 loop is CASAAGLTSYEQYF. The CDR3 DNA is TGTGCCAGTGCAGCGGGTCTGACATCCTACGAGCAGTACTTC.

Ten or more counts support this clone. The chain links TRBV4-2 to TRBJ2-2; 7 bases are a match to TRBD2. Trimming at V came to 4 bases and at J to 7 bases, leaving 9 bases not matched to a gene. This CDR3 region has 15 residues. Per germline, CDR1 LGHNA and CDR2 YNFKEQ. CDR3 protein: CASSRGTTRNGELFF. The CDR3, as DNA: TGTGCCAGCAGCCGAGGGACTACTCGAAACGGGGAGCTGTTTTTT.

This chain connects TRBV4-1 to TRBJ2-7; 7 nucleotides align to TRBD1. CDR1 is MGHRA and CDR2 is YSYEKL in the germline V gene. The CDR3 sequence is 15 residues long. The J segment lost 1 base and the V segment lost 0 bases, leaving 3 bases of the junction unmatched. CDR3 region: CASSQDRGPSYEQYF. The CDR3 nucleotides are TGCGCCAGCAGCCAAGATAGGGGGCCATCCTACGAGCAGTACTTC.

This clone was detected once. The CDR3, as DNA: TGTGCCAGCAGCGGGGGACAGGGGCTTAACTATGGCTACACCTTC. Amino acid sequence: CASSGGQGLNYGYTF. The V call is TRBV6-5, the J call TRBJ1-2; 10 nucleotides match TRBD1. The ends lost 6 bases at V and 1 base at J; junction bases unmatched: 5. The V gene's germline CDR1 is MNHEY and CDR2 SVGAGI. There are 15 residues in the CDR3.

The rearrangement uses TRBV28 and TRBJ2-2; D might be TRBD1 (6 bases). Germline values: CDR1 MDHEN, CDR2 SYDVKM. V was trimmed by 1 base and J by 4 bases, leaving 13 bases between them. The CDR3 has 16 residues. The CDR3 DNA follows: TGTGCCAGCAGTTTATCCGCAGGGGCCGTCACCGGGGAGCTGTTTTTT. This codes for CASSLSAGAVTGELFF.

V gene TRBV5-1 combines with J gene TRBJ1-1; D is ambiguous. V was cut by 4 bases and J by 1 base, with 8 bases left in between. The V gene's germline CDR1 is SGHRS and CDR2 YFSETQ. This CDR3 contains 13 residues. In nucleotides, the CDR3 is TGCGCCAGCAGCCGGTCACCGAACACTGAAGCTTTCTTT. This gives the protein CASSRSPNTEAFF.

The chain uses TRBV4-1 and TRBJ1-6; TRBD1 might be the D (5 bases). V was clipped by 4 bases and J by 7 bases, with 20 bases between them. The germline CDR1 and CDR2 sequences are MGHRA and YSYEKL. This CDR3 has 17 amino acids. The CDR3 sequence is CASSRAGPGVENSPLHF. For the CDR3, the DNA is TGCGCCAGCAGCCGGGCGGGGCCGGGGGTAGAAAATTCACCCCTCCACTTT.

This sequence joins TRBV28 and TRBJ1-5, with TRBD1 identical over 10 bases. CDR3 size: 18 residues. V gave up 6 bases and J gave up 1 base; unmatched junction bases: 12. Germline V gene data show CDR1 as MDHEN and CDR2 as SYDVKM. The DNA of the CDR3 is TGTGCCAGCAGCACAGACAGGGGGCGTTTCGAAAGCAATCAGCCCCAGCATTTT. Translating gives CASSTDRGRFESNQPQHF.

This chain connects TRBV6-2 or TRBV6-3 to TRBJ1-2; D perhaps matches TRBD1 (6 bases). CDR3 length: 13 amino acids. CDR1 and CDR2 from the germline V gene are MNHEY and SVGEGT. The V end lost 5 bases, the J end lost 2 bases, and 9 bases lay between the germline ends. Here the CDR3 reads CASSTGLNYGYTF. The DNA for the CDR3 is TGTGCCAGCAGTACAGGGCTAAACTATGGCTACACCTTC.

This chain joins TRBV19 and TRBJ1-2, with D perhaps TRBD1 (6 bases). The germline CDR1 and CDR2 sequences are LNHDA and SQIVND (reference sequence). The V end was cut by 7 bases, the J end by 2 bases, with 14 bases between. The CDR3 length is 14 residues. The CDR3 coding sequence is TGTGCCAGTAATCTTCCCGGGACAAACTATGGCTACACCTTC. Protein product: CASNLPGTNYGYTF.